Described below is a single TCR beta chain sequence and its context. This clone's antigen is unknown. Base qualities are missing; no much larger clone stands one base away. One to two pinch biopsies were taken from the rectum for research during colonoscopy. Ulcerative colitis patients had received no immunosuppressive medication before the diagnostic colonoscopy. Before DNA isolation, rectal biopsies were subjected to proteinase K digestion. The Wizard kit (Promega) was used to extract genomic DNA from the blood and intestinal samples. For CDR1 and CDR2, the germline V gene lists SGHDT and YYEEEE. Measured from the cysteine to the phenylalanine, the CDR3 is 15 residues long. Only the CDR3 DNA stays, 45 bases, in frame from base 1. Trimming leaves V shorter by 4 bases and J shorter by 8 bases, with the junction holding 5 bases beyond the gene matches. The sample is drawn from a study of pediatric ulcerative colitis (dated by TCRdb to between 2019 and 2020). About the study as a whole: Pancolitis was present in 6 to 8 ulcerative colitis patients and left-sided colitis in two, and histology consistent with ulcerative colitis was found in all of these patients. From 9 or 10 newly diagnosed, treatment-naive pediatric ulcerative colitis patients and four non-IBD control children, paired blood and rectal samples were collected. By Pediatric Ulcerative Colitis Activity Index, mild disease was classified in a couple of patients, moderate disease in four and acute severe colitis in three.

Through the immunoSEQ TRB Survey service, multiplex V and J primers were used to amplify rearranged CDR3 beta regions from genomic DNA. To keep depth equal across samples, survey-level sequencing depth of up to 500,000 reads per sample was applied. Libraries were purified and pooled, and sequencing was performed on Illumina technology. The original methods were these. immunoSEQ online tools were used for productive clonality, sample overlap, pairwise scatters, CDR3 beta length, V/D/J gene usage and productiveness. Calculated diversity was defined as the number of unique rearrangements divided by total templates, multiplied by 100, and Shannon and Simpson indices were computed as well. Principal component analysis was performed on Z-score normalized data with the R prcomp function and the ggbiplot package. Morisita's index was used to quantify blood-rectal clonal overlap within each subject. Sourced from immuneACCESS, this table was stored by TCRdb with only in-frame sequences that have V and J called. A share of the clones is absent; for the studies checked, an unresolved V gene accounts for under half, and the remainder has no known explanation. V and J calls plus clone size are reproduced from that table; the DNA served to infer D and trimming. A total of fewer than 20,000 clones appear in this sample, under 75% of them only once. The ten largest clones add up to roughly 7% of the sample.

What the authors observed across the whole study: A couple of rectal CDR3 clonotypes were detected in all ulcerative colitis patients and were not detected in any of the controls. Features of the rectal repertoire distinguished controls, mild-moderate colitis patients and acute severe colitis patients, and in acute severe colitis, rectal diversity was reduced because of clonal expansions. With only a few individuals, the healthy control group was small. Compared with controls, ulcerative colitis patients showed significantly higher autologous blood-rectal clonal overlap, a finding that suggests increased T cell trafficking to inflamed tissue. Repertoires were derived from total lymphocyte DNA, so rare subsets such as regulatory T cells may have patterns not reflected. For technical reasons, the blood samples of two patients yielded substantially fewer templates, so those samples were excluded from the blood-rectal overlap analysis. T cells from blood may have been included in the rectal pinch biopsies, particularly in patients with overt colitis.

The rearranged segments are TRBV5-6 and TRBJ1-6; 11 of the junction bases match TRBD1. Sequenced input: gut tissue. This sequence originates from a boy between 5 and 17 years old with moderate ulcerative colitis. The nucleotide sequence is TGTGCCAGCAGCCCAGGGGACAGGGGGTATTCACCCCTCCACTTT. It specifies CASSPGDRGYSPLHF.